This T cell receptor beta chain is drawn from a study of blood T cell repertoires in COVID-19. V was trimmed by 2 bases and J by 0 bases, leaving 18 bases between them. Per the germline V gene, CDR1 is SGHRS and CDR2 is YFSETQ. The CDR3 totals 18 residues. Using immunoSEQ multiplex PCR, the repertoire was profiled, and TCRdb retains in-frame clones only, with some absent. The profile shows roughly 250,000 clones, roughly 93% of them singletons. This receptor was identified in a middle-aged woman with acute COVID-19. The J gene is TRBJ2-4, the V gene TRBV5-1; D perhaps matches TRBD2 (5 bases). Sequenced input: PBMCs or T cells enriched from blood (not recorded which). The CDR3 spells CASSFGSSAILAKNIQYF. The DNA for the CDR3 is TGCGCCAGCAGCTTCGGCAGTAGCGCAATTCTAGCCAAAAACATTCAGTACTTC.